The sequence of this T cell receptor beta chain was determined in a study of blood T cells in healthy people across ages. This clonotype was observed a handful of times. V dropped 1 base and J dropped 4 bases, with 8 bases sitting between them. The CDR3 is made up of 14 amino acids. Germline lookup yields CDR1 MGHRA and CDR2 YSYEKL. Next came a second PCR, run for about 6 to 12 cycles, which used a sample-barcoded 5' primer along with a J-beta primer mix. MiXCR, applied by TCRdb to the 5' RACE reads, yields one record per CDR3 protein. The sample lists approximately 800,000 distinct CDR3 sequences, around a quarter seen once, with around 3% in the top ten. These data were also filed under a second study, of T cells of mothers and their children. Per that paper: Extracted RNA, in its entirety, went into cDNA synthesis at 1.5 ug per 15 ul.

The chain recombines TRBV4-1 with TRBJ2-1, with D perhaps TRBD2 (6 bases). The TCR comes from a boy younger than 18 in good health. Sequencing was carried out using blood. CDR3 bases: TGCGCCAGCAGCCAAGCTAGCGTATACAATGAGCAGTTCTTC. Translated, it gives CASSQASVYNEQFF.